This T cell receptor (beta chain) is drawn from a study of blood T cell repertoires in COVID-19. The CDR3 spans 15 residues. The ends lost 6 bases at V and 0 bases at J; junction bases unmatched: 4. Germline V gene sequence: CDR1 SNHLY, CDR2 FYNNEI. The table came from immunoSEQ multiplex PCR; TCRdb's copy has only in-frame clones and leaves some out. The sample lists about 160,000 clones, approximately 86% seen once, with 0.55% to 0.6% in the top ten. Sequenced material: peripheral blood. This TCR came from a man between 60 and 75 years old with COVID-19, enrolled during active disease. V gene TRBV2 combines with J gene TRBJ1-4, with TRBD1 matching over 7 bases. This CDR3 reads CASRATGATNEKLFF. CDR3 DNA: TGTGCCAGCAGGGCTACAGGGGCAACTAATGAAAAACTGTTTTTT.